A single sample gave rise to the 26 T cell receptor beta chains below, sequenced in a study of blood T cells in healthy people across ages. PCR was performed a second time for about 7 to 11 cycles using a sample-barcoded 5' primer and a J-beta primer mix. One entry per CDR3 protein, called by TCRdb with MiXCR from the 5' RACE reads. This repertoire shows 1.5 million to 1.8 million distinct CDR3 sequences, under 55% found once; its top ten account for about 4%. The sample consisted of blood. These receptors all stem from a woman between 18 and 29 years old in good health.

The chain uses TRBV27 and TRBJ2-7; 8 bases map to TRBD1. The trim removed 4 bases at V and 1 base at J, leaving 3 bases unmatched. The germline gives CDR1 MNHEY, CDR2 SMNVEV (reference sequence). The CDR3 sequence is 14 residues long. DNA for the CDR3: TGTGCCAGCAGTTACCAGGGGGCTTCCTACGAGCAGTACTTC. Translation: CASSYQGASYEQYF.

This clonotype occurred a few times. CDR3 residues: CASSEVRSSYNEQFF. Here the CDR3 DNA reads TGTGCCAGCAGTGAAGTTCGTAGCTCCTACAATGAGCAGTTCTTC. J is TRBJ2-1 and V is TRBV2; D remains ambiguous. Germline CDR1 SNHLY, CDR2 FYNNEI. This CDR3 comprises 15 residues. The V and J ends lost 1 base and 0 bases respectively, with 7 bases between them.

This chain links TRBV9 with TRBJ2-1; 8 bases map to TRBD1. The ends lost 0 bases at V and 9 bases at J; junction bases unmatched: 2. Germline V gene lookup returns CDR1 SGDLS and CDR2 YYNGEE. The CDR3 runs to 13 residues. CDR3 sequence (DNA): TGTGCCAGCAGCGTAGCAGGGGGCGGTGAGCAGTTCTTC. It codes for CASSVAGGGEQFF. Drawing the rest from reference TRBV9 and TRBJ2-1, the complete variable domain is DSGVTQTPKHLITATGQRVTLRCSPRSGDLSVYWYQQSLDQGLQFLIQYYNGEERAKGNILERFSAQQFPDLHSELNLSSLELGDSALYFCASSVAGGGEQFFGPGTRLTVL.

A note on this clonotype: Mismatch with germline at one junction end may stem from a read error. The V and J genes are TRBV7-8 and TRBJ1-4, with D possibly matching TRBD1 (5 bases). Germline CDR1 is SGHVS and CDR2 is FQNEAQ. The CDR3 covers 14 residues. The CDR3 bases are TGTGTCAGCAGCTCCGACAGCCTTAATGAAAAACTGTTTTTT. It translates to CVSSSDSLNEKLFF.

CDR3 residues: CSARSAGFNYGYTF. The CDR3 coding sequence is TGCAGCGCACGAAGTGCAGGATTCAACTATGGCTACACCTTC. V usage is TRBV29-1 and J usage is TRBJ1-2; D is ambiguous. CDR1 is SQVTM, CDR2 ANQGSEA, per germline. With 7 bases removed from V and 2 bases from J, the gap between germline ends came to 17 bases. This CDR3 contains 14 residues.

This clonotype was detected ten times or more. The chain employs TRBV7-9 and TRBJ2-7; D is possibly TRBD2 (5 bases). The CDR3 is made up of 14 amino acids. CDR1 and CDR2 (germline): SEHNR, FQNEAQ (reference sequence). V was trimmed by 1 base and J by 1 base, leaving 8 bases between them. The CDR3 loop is CASSLVPGSYEQYF. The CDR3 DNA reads TGTGCCAGCAGCTTAGTTCCGGGATCCTACGAGCAGTACTTC. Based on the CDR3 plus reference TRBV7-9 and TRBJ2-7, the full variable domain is DTGVSQNPRHKITKRGQNVTFRCDPISEHNRLYWYRQTLGQGPEFLTYFQNEAQLEKSRLLSDRFSAERPKGSFSTLEIQRTEQGDSAMYLCASSLVPGSYEQYFGPGTRLTVT.

The chain's CDR3 is CSARVDSGPYEQYF. The CDR3 region has the DNA TGCAGCGCCCGGGTCGACAGTGGGCCCTACGAGCAGTACTTC. V usage is TRBV29-1 and J usage is TRBJ2-7, with D maybe TRBD1 (5 bases). The V end was cut by 7 bases, the J end by 2 bases, with 18 bases between. Germline-derived CDR1 and CDR2 are SQVTM and ANQGSEA. This CDR3 comprises 14 residues.

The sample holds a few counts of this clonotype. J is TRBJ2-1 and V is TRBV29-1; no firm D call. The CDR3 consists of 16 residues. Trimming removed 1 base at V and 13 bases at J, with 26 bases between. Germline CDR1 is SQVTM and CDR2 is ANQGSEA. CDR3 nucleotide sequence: TGCAGCGTTGAAGGGGGTATGGGTTGGGAATGGAAGGACCAGTTCTTC. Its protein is CSVEGGMGWEWKDQFF.

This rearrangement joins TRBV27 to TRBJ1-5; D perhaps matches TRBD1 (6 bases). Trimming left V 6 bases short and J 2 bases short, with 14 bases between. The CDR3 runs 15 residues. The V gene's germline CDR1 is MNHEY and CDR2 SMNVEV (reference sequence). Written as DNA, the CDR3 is TGTGCCAGCAGACGCAGGGGCGCGGGCAATCAGCCCCAGCATTTT. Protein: CASRRRGAGNQPQHF.

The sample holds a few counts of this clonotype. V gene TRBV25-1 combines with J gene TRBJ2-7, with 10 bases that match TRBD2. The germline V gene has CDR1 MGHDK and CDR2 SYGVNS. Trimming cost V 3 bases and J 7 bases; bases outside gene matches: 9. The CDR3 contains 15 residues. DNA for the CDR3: TGTGCCAGCAGTGACCCCACTAGCGGGAATCGGGAGCAGTACTTC. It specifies CASSDPTSGNREQYF.

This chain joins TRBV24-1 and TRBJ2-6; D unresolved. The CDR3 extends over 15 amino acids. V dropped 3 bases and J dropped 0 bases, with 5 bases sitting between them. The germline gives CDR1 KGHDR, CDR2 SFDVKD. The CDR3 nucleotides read TGTGCCACCAGTGATGGGGTCTCTGGGGCCAACGTCCTGACTTTC. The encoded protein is CATSDGVSGANVLTF.

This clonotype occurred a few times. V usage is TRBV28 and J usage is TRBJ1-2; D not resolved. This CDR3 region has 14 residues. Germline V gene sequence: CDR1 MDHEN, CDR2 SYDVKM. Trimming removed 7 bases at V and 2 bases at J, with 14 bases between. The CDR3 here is CASTMYSLNYGYTF. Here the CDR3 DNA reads TGTGCCAGCACCATGTACAGTCTAAACTATGGCTACACCTTC.

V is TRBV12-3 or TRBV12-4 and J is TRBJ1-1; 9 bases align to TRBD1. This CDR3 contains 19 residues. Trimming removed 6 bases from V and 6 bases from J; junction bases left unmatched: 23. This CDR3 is CASSSFKQGARGWGAEAFF. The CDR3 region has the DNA TGTGCCAGCAGCTCGTTTAAACAGGGGGCTCGGGGGTGGGGTGCTGAAGCTTTCTTT.

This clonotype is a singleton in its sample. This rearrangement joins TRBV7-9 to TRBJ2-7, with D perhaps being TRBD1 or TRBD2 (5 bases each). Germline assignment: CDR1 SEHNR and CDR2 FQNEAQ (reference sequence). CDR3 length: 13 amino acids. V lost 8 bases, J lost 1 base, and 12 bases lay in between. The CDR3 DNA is TGTGCCAGCTTCGGGGCACCTTCCTACGAGCAGTACTTC. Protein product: CASFGAPSYEQYF.

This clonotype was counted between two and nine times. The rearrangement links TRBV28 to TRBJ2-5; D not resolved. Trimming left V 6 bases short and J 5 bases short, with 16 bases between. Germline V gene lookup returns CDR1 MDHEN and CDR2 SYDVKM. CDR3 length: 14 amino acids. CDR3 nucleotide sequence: TGTGCCAGCAGAAACCCATCCGCGATGGAGACCCAGTACTTC. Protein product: CASRNPSAMETQYF.

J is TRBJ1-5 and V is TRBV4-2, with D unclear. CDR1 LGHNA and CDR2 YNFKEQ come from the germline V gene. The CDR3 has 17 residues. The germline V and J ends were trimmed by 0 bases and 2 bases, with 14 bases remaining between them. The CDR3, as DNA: TGTGCCAGCAGCCAAGATCAGTCAGTGACTCGCAATCAGCCCCAGCATTTT. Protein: CASSQDQSVTRNQPQHF.

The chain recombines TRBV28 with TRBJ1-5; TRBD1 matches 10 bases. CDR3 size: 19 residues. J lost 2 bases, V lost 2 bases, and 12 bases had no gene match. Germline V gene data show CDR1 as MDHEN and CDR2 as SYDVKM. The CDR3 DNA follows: TGTGCCAGCAGTTTAAGGGACAGGGGTCTTTACCGTGGCAATCAGCCCCAGCATTTT. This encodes CASSLRDRGLYRGNQPQHF.

Here the CDR3 reads CASSYSRGFVYGYTF. The CDR3 nucleotides read TGTGCCAGCAGTTACTCGCGTGGTTTTGTCTATGGCTACACCTTC. The V and J genes are TRBV6-5 and TRBJ1-2; D is undetermined. CDR3 length: 15 amino acids. Trimming took off 0 bases at V and 4 bases at J, with 12 bases between the two ends. Germline lookup yields CDR1 MNHEY and CDR2 SVGAGI.

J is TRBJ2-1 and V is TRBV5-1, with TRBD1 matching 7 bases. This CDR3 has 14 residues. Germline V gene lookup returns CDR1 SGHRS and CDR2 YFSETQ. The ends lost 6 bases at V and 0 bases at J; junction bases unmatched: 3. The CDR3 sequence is CASKPGGSYNEQFF. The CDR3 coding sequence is TGCGCCAGCAAACCAGGGGGCTCCTACAATGAGCAGTTCTTC.

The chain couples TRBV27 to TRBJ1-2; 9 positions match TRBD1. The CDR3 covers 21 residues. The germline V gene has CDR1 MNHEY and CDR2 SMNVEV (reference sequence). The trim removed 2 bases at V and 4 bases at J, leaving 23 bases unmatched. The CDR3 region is CASSLRLGTGLSEARIYGYTF. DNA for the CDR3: TGTGCCAGCAGTTTACGGCTCGGGACAGGGTTGTCGGAGGCTCGAATCTATGGCTACACCTTC.

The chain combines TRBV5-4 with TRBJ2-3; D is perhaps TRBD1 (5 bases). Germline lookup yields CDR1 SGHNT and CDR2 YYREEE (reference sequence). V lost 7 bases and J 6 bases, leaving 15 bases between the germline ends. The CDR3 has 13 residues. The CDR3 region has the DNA TGTGCCAGCGGCCAGACAGACGCGGATACGCAGTATTTT. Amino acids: CASGQTDADTQYF.

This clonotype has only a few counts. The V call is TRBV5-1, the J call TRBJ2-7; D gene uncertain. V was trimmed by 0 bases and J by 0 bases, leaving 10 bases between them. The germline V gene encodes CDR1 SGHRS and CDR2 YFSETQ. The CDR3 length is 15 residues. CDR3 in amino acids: CASSLVVSSSYEQYF. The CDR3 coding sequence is TGCGCCAGCAGCTTGGTTGTCAGTAGCTCCTACGAGCAGTACTTC.

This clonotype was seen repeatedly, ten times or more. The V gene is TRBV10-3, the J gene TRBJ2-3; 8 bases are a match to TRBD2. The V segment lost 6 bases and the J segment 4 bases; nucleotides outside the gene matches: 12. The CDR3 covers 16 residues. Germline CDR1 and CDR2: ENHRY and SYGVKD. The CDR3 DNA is TGTGCCATCAGGGGAGGACTAGCAGCAAAGGCAGATACGCAGTATTTT. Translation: CAIRGGLAAKADTQYF.

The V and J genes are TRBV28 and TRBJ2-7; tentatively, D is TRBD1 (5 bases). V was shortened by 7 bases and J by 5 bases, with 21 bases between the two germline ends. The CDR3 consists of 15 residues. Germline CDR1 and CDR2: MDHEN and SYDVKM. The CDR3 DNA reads TGTGCCAGCACCCCTATCGTAAGGGGCTCGCACGAGCAGTACTTC. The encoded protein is CASTPIVRGSHEQYF.

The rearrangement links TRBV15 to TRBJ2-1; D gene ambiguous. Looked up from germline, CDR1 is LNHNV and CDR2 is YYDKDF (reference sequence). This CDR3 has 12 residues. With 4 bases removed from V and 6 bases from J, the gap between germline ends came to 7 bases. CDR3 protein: CATSTLSNEQFF. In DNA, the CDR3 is TGTGCCACCAGCACCTTAAGCAATGAGCAGTTCTTC.

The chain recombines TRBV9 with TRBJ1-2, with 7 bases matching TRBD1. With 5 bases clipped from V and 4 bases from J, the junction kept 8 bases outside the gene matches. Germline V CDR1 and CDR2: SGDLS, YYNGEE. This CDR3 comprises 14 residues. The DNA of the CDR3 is TGTGCCAGCAGTCTCTCGACAGGGCTCTATGGCTACACCTTC. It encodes CASSLSTGLYGYTF.